This T cell receptor beta chain was profiled in a study of Ad26.COV2.S vaccination and SARS-CoV-2 variants. Overall study: It was the COV1001 Ad26.COV2.S trial arm that included the donor. Study results and limitations: Marked by substantial breadth, spike-specific CD8+ and CD4+ T cell responses were reportedly seen after vaccination. Analyses of TCR breadth and depth may have underestimated total T cell responses.

Turning to this clone: No antigen is known for it.

V lost 8 bases and J 1 base, leaving 11 bases between the germline ends. Germline values: CDR1 SGHAT, CDR2 FQDESV (reference sequence). CDR3 length: 13 residues. The treatment here: 15 to 20 received Ad26.COV2.S at low or high dose, single or two shots; 5 received placebo; per-sample allocation not given. Specimens were obtained on day 63 following the first vaccine or placebo injection. Expressing Wuhan-strain SARS-CoV-2 spike, an Ad26 vector served as the vaccine. Clones were sequenced by immunoSEQ multiplex PCR, and TCRdb holds only the in-frame ones, with some missing. The table lists about 390,000 clones, 70% to 90% of them singletons, with more than 3% in the top ten.

This clonotype was sampled from a person aged 18 to 59 who received the Ad26.COV2.S COVID-19 vaccine or a placebo. V gene TRBV11-1 combines with J gene TRBJ1-1; D is possibly TRBD1 (6 bases). The specimen comprised peripheral blood, sampled in a trial of Ad26.COV2.S vaccine versus placebo. The CDR3 reads CASGGAENTEAFF. CDR3 DNA: TGTGCCAGCGGGGGGGCTGAGAACACTGAAGCTTTCTTT.